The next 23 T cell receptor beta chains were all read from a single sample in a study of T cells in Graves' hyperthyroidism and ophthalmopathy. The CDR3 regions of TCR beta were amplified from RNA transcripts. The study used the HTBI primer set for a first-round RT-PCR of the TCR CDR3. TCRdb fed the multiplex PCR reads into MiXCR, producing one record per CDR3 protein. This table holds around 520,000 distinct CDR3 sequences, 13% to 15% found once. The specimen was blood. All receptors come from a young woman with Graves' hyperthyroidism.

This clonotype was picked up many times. The CDR3 DNA reads as TGTGCCAGTAGGAGACAGGGGGCGGGCAATCAGCCCCAGCATTTT. As protein: CASRRQGAGNQPQHF. The rearrangement joins TRBV19 to TRBJ1-5, with 10 bases fitting TRBD1. After removal of 6 bases from V and 2 bases from J, the junction contained 4 bases not matched to a gene. There are 15 residues in the CDR3. Germline CDR1 and CDR2: LNHDA and SQIVND (reference sequence).

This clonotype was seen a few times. In DNA, the CDR3 is TGTGCCAGCCGCCCCGGGACAGACCCCACTAATGAGCAGTTCTTC. As protein: CASRPGTDPTNEQFF. V and J are TRBV6-4 and TRBJ2-1, with 7 nucleotides matching TRBD1. Germline CDR1 and CDR2: MRHNA and SNTAGT. This CDR3 spans 15 amino acids. The J segment lost 7 bases and the V segment lost 8 bases, leaving 14 bases of the junction unmatched.

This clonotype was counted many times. Here the CDR3 reads CASSLEGAEQYV. CDR3 DNA sequence: TGTGCCAGCAGCTTAGAAGGGGCCGAGCAGTACGTC. The V and J genes are TRBV7-9 and TRBJ2-7, with D perhaps matching TRBD1 (5 bases). Germline V gene data show CDR1 as SEHNR and CDR2 as FQNEAQ (reference sequence). V was shortened by 1 base and J by 6 bases, with 7 bases between the two germline ends. The CDR3 sequence is 12 residues long.

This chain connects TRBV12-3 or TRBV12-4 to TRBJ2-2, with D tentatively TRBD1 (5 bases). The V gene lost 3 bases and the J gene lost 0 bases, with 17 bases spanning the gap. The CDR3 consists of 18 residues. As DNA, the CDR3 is TGTGCCAGCAGTTTCCCCACAGGCTCCAAAGCGAACACCGGGGAGCTGTTTTTT. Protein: CASSFPTGSKANTGELFF.

CDR3 amino acids: CASTLTSGRRWRYEQYF. The CDR3, as DNA: TGTGCCAGCACCCTGACTAGCGGGAGGAGATGGCGCTACGAGCAGTACTTC. V gene TRBV12-3 or TRBV12-4 combines with J gene TRBJ2-7, with 13 bases aligning to TRBD2. V lost 7 bases to trimming and J lost 3 bases; unmatched junction nucleotides: 12. CDR3 size: 17 residues.

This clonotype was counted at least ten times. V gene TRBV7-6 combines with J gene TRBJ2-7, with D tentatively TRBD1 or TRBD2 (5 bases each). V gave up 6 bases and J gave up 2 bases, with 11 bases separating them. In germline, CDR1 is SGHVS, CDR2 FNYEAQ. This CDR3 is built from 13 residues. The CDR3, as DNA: TGTGCCAGCAGTTCCCGGGGACCCTACGAGCAGTACTTC. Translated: CASSSRGPYEQYF.

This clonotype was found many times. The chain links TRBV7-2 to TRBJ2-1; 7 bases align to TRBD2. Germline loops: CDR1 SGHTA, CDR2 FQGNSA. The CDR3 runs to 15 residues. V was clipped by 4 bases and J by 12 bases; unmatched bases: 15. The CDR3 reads CASSSASGRRVGQFF. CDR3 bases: TGTGCCAGCAGCTCCGCTAGCGGTAGGCGGGTCGGGCAGTTCTTC. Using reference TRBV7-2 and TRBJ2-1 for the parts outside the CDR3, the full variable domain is GAGVSQSPSNKVTEKGKDVELRCDPISGHTALYWYRQSLGQGLEFLIYFQGNSAPDKSGLPSDRFSAERTGGSVSTLTIQRTQQEDSAVYLCASSSASGRRVGQFFGPGTRLTVL.

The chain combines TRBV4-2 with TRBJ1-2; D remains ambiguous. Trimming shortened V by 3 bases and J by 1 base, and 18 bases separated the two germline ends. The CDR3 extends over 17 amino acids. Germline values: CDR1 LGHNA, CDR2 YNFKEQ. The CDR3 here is CASSQAIYGAINYGYTF. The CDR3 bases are TGTGCCAGCAGCCAGGCAATTTACGGTGCCATTAACTATGGCTACACCTTC.

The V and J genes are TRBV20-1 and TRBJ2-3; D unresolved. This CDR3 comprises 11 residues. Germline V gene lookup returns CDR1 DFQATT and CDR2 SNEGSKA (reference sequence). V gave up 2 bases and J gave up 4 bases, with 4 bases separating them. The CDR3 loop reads CSARFADTQYF. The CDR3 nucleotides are TGCAGTGCTAGATTTGCAGATACGCAGTATTTT.

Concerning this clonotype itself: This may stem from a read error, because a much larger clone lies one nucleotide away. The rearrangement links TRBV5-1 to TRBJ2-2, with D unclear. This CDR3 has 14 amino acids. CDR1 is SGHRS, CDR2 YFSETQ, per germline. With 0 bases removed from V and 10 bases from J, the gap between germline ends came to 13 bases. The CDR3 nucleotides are TGCGCCAGCAGCTTGGGGCAGTCTGCTGCGGAGCTGTTTTTT. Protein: CASSLGQSAAELFF.

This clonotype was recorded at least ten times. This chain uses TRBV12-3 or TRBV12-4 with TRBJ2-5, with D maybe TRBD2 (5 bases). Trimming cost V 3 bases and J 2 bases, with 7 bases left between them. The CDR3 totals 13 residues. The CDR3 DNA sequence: TGTGCCAGCAGTTTTCGGGGACAAGAGACCCAGTACTTC. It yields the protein CASSFRGQETQYF.

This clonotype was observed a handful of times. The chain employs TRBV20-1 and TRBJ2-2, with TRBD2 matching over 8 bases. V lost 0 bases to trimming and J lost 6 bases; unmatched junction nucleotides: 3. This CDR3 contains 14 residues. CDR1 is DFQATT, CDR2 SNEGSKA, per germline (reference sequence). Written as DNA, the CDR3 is TGCAGTGCTAGAGATCCGGGAGGGCCCGGGGAGCTGTTTTTT. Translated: CSARDPGGPGELFF.

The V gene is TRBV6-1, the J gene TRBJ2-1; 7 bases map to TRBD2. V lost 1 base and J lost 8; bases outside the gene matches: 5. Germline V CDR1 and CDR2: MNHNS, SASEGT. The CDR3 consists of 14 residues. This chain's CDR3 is CASSEVGGWDEQFF. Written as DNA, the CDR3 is TGTGCCAGCAGTGAAGTGGGAGGGTGGGATGAGCAGTTCTTC.

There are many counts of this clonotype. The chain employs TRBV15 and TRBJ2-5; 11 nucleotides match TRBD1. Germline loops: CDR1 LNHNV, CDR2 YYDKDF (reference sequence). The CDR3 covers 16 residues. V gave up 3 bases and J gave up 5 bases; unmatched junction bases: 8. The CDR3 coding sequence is TGTGCCACCAGCAGGCTTCGGACAGGGGGCGGTGAGACCCAGTACTTC. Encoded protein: CATSRLRTGGGETQYF.

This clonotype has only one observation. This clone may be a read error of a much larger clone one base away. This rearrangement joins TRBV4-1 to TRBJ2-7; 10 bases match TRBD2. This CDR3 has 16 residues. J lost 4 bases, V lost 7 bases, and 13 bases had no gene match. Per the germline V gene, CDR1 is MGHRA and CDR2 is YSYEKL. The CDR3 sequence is CASNQEREGRGYEQYF. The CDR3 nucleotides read TGCGCCAGCAACCAGGAGCGGGAGGGCCGAGGGTACGAGCAGTACTTC.

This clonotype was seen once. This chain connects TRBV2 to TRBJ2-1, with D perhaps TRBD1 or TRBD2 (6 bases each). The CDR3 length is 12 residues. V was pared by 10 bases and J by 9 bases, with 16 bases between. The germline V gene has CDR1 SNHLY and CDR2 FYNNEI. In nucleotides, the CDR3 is TGTGCCACAGGGGAGGACGGGGGTGAGCAGTTCTTC. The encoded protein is CATGEDGGEQFF.

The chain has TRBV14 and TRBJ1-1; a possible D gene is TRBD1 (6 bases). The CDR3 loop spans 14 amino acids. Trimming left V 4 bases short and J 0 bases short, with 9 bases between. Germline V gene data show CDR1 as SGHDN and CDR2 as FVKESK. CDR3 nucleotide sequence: TGTGCCAGCAGCCGGACAGAGTTGAACACTGAAGCTTTCTTT. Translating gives CASSRTELNTEAFF. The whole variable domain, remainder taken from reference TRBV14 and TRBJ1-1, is EAGVTQFPSHSVIEKGQTVTLRCDPISGHDNLYWYRRVMGKEIKFLLHFVKESKQDESGMPNNRFLAERTGGTYSTLKVQPAELEDSGVYFCASSRTELNTEAFFGQGTRLTVV.

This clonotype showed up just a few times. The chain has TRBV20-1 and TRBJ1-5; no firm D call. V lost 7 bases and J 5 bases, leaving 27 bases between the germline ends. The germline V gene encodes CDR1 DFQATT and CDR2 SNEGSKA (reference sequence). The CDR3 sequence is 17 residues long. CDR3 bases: TGCAGTGGAAACGATAGCGAGAACGGTAGGTACGATCAGCCCCAGCATTTT. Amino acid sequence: CSGNDSENGRYDQPQHF.

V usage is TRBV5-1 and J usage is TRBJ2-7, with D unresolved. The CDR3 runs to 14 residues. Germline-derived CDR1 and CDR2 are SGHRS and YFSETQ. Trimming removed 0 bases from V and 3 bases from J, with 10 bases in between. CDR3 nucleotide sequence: TGCGCCAGCAGCTTGGACCCTAAGCACTACGAGCAGTACTTC. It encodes CASSLDPKHYEQYF.

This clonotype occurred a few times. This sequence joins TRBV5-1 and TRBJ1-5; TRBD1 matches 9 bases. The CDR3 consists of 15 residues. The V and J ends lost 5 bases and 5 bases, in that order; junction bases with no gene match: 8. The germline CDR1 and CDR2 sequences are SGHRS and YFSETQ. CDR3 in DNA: TGCGCCAGCAGTCTGGACAGGGGACAGTATCAGCCCCAGCATTTT. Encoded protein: CASSLDRGQYQPQHF.

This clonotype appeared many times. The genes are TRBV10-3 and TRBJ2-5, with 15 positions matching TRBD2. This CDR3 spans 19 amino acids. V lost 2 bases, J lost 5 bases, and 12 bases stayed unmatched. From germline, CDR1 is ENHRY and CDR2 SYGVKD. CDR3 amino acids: CAISEPRTSGRDDAETQYF. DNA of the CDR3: TGTGCCATCAGTGAGCCCCGGACTAGCGGGAGGGATGATGCGGAGACCCAGTACTTC.

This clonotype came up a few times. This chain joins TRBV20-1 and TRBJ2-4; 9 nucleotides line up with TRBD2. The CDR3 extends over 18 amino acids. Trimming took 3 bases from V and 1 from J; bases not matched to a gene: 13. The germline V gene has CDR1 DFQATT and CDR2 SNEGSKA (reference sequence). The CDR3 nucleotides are TGCAGTGCTAGGGACGCCGGGACTAGCCTCCGGGCCAAAAACATTCAGTACTTC. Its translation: CSARDAGTSLRAKNIQYF.

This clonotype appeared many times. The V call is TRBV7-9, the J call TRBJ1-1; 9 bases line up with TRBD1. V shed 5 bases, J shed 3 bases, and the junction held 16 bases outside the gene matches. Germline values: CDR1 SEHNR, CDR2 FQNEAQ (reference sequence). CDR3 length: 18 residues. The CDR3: CASSAGGDRVFRDTEAFF. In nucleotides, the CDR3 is TGTGCCAGCAGCGCTGGGGGGGACAGGGTTTTTAGGGACACTGAAGCTTTCTTT.